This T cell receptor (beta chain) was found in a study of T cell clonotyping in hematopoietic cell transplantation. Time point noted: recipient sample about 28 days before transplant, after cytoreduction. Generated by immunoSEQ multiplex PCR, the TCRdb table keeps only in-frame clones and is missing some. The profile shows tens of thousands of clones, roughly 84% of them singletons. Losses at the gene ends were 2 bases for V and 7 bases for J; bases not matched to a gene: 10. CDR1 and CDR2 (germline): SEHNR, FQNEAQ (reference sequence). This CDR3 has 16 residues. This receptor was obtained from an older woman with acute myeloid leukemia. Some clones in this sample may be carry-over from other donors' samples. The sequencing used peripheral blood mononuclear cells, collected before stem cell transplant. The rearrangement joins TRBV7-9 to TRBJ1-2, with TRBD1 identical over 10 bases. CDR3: CASSLLSGTGDPGYTF. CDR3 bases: TGTGCCAGCAGCTTACTTTCCGGGACAGGGGACCCTGGCTACACCTTC.